The entry below describes one T cell receptor (beta chain). With 60 Vbeta and 13 Jbeta primers, the PCR was carried out. The repertoire was sequenced with immunoSEQ multiplex PCR; TCRdb's copy has only in-frame clones and lacks some. The profile covers some 150,000 clones, with around 85% appearing a single time and approximately 0.85% taken by the ten largest. These data are taken from a study of cytomegalovirus exposure and HLA in healthy donors. Losses at the gene ends were 4 bases for V and 0 bases for J; bases not matched to a gene: 5. Germline lookup yields CDR1 SGDLS and CDR2 YYNGEE. The CDR3 extends over 15 amino acids.

The sequenced sample was PBMCs. The TCR originated in a woman in her twenties or thirties in good health and CMV-seronegative. This chain uses TRBV9 with TRBJ2-3; TRBD1 aligns across 7 bases. This chain's CDR3 is CASSLGTVSTDTQYF. The CDR3 nucleotides read TGTGCCAGCAGCCTTGGGACAGTTAGCACAGATACGCAGTATTTT.